This T cell receptor beta chain is drawn from a study of OX40 agonist ivuxolimab in advanced cancers. Overall study: The dose-escalation cohort was roughly 84% male, with a mean age of around 60 years, ranging roughly 20 to 90. Having had anti-PD-1, anti-PD-L1 or anti-CTLA-4 therapy before was allowed, and around 44% had some.

Sequencing used immunoSEQ multiplex PCR; TCRdb keeps in-frame clones, though not all of them. The table has approximately 50,000 clones, about 86% seen once; the top ten hold approximately 15%. This CDR3 spans 15 amino acids. Germline trimming cut 6 bases from V and 3 bases from J; bases unmatched to any gene: 7. In germline, CDR1 is SGHTA, CDR2 FQGNSA. This clonotype was obtained from an adult with an advanced solid tumor such as melanoma, head and neck, liver or kidney cancer. V gene TRBV7-2 combines with J gene TRBJ2-7; TRBD2 matches at 11 bases. The sequencing used CD4+ or CD8+ T cells sorted from blood, collected in a trial of the OX40 agonist ivuxolimab. CDR3 DNA: TGTGCCAGCAGACCAAAGACTAGCGGGATCTACGAGCAGTACTTC. This gives the protein CASRPKTSGIYEQYF.